The entry below describes one T cell receptor (beta chain). No antigen is known for it. Germline assignment: CDR1 MNHEY and CDR2 SMNVEV (reference sequence). The CDR3 length is 15 residues. Trimming shortened V by 3 bases and J by 6 bases, and 15 bases separated the two germline ends. The CDR3 regions of TCR beta were amplified from RNA transcripts. An initial round of RT-PCR targeting the TCR CDR3 relied on the HTBI primer set. Using its own MiXCR run on the multiplex PCR reads, TCRdb lists one record per CDR3 protein. The table shows around 620,000 distinct CDR3 sequences, with 46% occurring only once. This sample was taken from a study of T cells in Graves' hyperthyroidism and ophthalmopathy. Study results and caveats: Among clonotypes expanded in thyroid above 0.001, most were also found in blood. The model identified upcoming ophthalmopathy a median approximately 6.4 months ahead of onset. Using 13 V-J features, a model discriminated ophthalmopathy from stable hyperthyroidism.

Lactation, pregnancy, other autoimmune disease or uncontrolled infection led to exclusion of patients. This sequence originates from an adult woman with Graves' disease, either hyperthyroidism or ophthalmopathy (not recorded which). V usage is TRBV27 and J usage is TRBJ1-5; D unresolved. The sequenced material came from peripheral blood or thyroid tissue (not recorded which). The CDR3 nucleotides read TGTGCCAGCAGTTTCGGACGGGGAAATGGTCAGCCCCAGCATTTT. It encodes CASSFGRGNGQPQHF.